A single sample is the source of the 17 T cell receptor beta chains below, sequenced in a study of Graves' ophthalmopathy and Graves' hyperthyroidism. As the template, RNA transcripts were used to amplify TCR beta CDR3 regions. The authors performed first-round RT-PCR with HTBI primers and then a second-round multiplex PCR. TCRdb itself ran the multiplex PCR reads through MiXCR, one entry per CDR3 protein. This sample has roughly 410,000 distinct CDR3 sequences, with 15% found just once. Sequenced: peripheral blood. The receptors were gathered from a woman aged 18-29 years with stable Graves' hyperthyroidism.

This clonotype was detected ten times or more. This chain connects TRBV19 to TRBJ1-5; TRBD1 is a possible D gene (6 bases). This CDR3 region has 15 residues. Germline CDR1 reads LNHDA; CDR2 reads SQIVND (reference sequence). V dropped 5 bases and J dropped 6 bases, with 17 bases sitting between them. CDR3 DNA: TGTGCCAGTAGTCAAATACAGGGCCGGGGTCAGCCCCAGCATTTT. Residues: CASSQIQGRGQPQHF.

This clonotype appeared many times. The genes are TRBV20-1 and TRBJ2-3, with D perhaps matching TRBD1 (6 bases). Germline CDR1 and CDR2: DFQATT and SNEGSKA (reference sequence). Trimming took 4 bases from V and 6 from J, leaving 17 bases between them. The CDR3 length is 14 residues. The CDR3 DNA sequence: TGCAGTGCTATTGGACAGCGTCCTCGGGATACGCAGTATTTT. Its translation: CSAIGQRPRDTQYF.

This clonotype was detected ten times or more. This chain uses TRBV5-6 with TRBJ1-6, with D tentatively TRBD1 (5 bases). Trimming took 3 bases from V and 7 from J, leaving 17 bases between them. Germline V gene data show CDR1 as SGHDT and CDR2 as YYEEEE. The CDR3 loop spans 16 amino acids. In DNA, the CDR3 is TGTGCCAGCAGCTCCTATCCAGGGTTGGAGAATTCACCCCTCCACTTT. It codes for CASSSYPGLENSPLHF.

In this sample, this clonotype turned up a few times. The chain links TRBV12-3 or TRBV12-4 to TRBJ1-5; 9 nucleotides line up with TRBD1. The CDR3 runs 15 residues. Germline trimming cut 5 bases from V and 2 bases from J; bases unmatched to any gene: 4. CDR3 DNA sequence: TGTGCCAGCAGTAGGACAGGGGAAGGCAATCAGCCCCAGCATTTT. It encodes CASSRTGEGNQPQHF.

The gene calls are TRBV6-1 and TRBJ1-5; TRBD1 is a possible D gene (5 bases). Germline assignment: CDR1 MNHNS and CDR2 SASEGT. V lost 10 bases to trimming and J lost 6 bases, with 13 bases between them. The CDR3 totals 12 residues. The CDR3 bases are TGTGCCACCGACCCGGGGGTTCAGCCCCAGCATTTT. This gives the protein CATDPGVQPQHF.

This chain connects TRBV5-6 to TRBJ1-1; no definite D call. Germline V gene data show CDR1 as SGHDT and CDR2 as YYEEEE. Deletions cut 6 bases from V and 11 bases from J, with 8 bases between. The CDR3 length is 9 residues. CDR3 region: CASTLGAFF. For the CDR3, the DNA is TGTGCCAGCACCCTGGGGGCTTTCTTT.

Comments on this clonotype: Germline and junction disagree at one end, which may indicate a read error. This chain uses TRBV15 with TRBJ1-1; 7 bases match TRBD1. This CDR3 region has 15 residues. CDR1 and CDR2 (germline): LNHNV, YYDKDF (reference sequence). The CDR3 reads CVTSRDSGQVTEAFF. CDR3 in DNA: TGTGTCACCAGCAGAGATTCCGGACAGGTCACTGAAGCTTTCTTT. Combining the CDR3 with reference TRBV15 and TRBJ1-1 gives the whole variable domain DAMVIQNPRYQVTQFGKPVTLSCSQTLNHNVMYWYQQKSSQAPKLLFHYYDKDFNNEADTPDNFQSRRPNTSFCFLDIRSPGLGDTAMYLCVTSRDSGQVTEAFFGQGTRLTVV.

This clonotype has just a few counts. The gene calls are TRBV20-1 and TRBJ1-2; 8 bases agree with TRBD1. CDR1 is DFQATT and CDR2 is SNEGSKA in the germline V gene (reference sequence). The CDR3 is made up of 14 amino acids. The V and J ends lost 5 bases and 3 bases, in that order; junction bases with no gene match: 8. The CDR3 DNA sequence: TGCAGTGCTCTACCCGACAGGGGAGACTATGGCTACACCTTC. As protein: CSALPDRGDYGYTF.

The table lists this clonotype with a few counts. V and J are TRBV5-1 and TRBJ1-1; D remains unclear. The CDR3 length is 13 residues. Trimming shortened V by 3 bases and J by 4 bases, and 10 bases separated the two germline ends. Germline assignment: CDR1 SGHRS and CDR2 YFSETQ. The CDR3 protein is CASSSGDSTEAFF. The CDR3 DNA sequence: TGCGCCAGCAGCTCCGGTGACTCCACTGAAGCTTTCTTT. Looking up the rest from reference TRBV5-1 and TRBJ1-1 gives the full variable domain: KAGVTQTPRYLIKTRGQQVTLSCSPISGHRSVSWYQQTPGQGLQFLFEYFSETQRNKGNFPGRFSGRQFSNSRSEMNVSTLELGDSALYLCASSSGDSTEAFFGQGTRLTVV.

This clonotype was counted only a few times. The rearrangement joins TRBV7-3 to TRBJ2-7; D perhaps matches TRBD1 (5 bases). The V end lost 5 bases, the J end lost 3 bases, and 14 bases lay between the germline ends. CDR3 length: 14 residues. Germline assignment: CDR1 SGHTA and CDR2 FQGTGA. CDR3 in DNA: TGTGCCAGCAGCCCGGACATCCCTTTCTACGAGCAGTACTTC. It specifies CASSPDIPFYEQYF.

The gene calls are TRBV19 and TRBJ2-5; TRBD2 might be the D (5 bases). This CDR3 has 14 amino acids. Per germline, CDR1 LNHDA and CDR2 SQIVND (reference sequence). V was trimmed by 3 bases and J by 2 bases, leaving 10 bases between them. The CDR3 sequence: CASSMDSRQETQYF. The DNA of the CDR3 is TGTGCCAGTAGTATGGACTCCCGGCAAGAGACCCAGTACTTC.

This clonotype was observed at least ten times. The chain links TRBV7-3 to TRBJ2-7; 8 bases are a match to TRBD1. This CDR3 is built from 14 residues. The V gene's germline CDR1 is SGHTA and CDR2 FQGTGA. V shed 4 bases, J shed 2 bases, and the junction held 4 bases outside the gene matches. CDR3 amino acids: CASSSGTGPYEQYF. DNA of the CDR3: TGTGCCAGCAGCTCAGGGACAGGTCCCTACGAGCAGTACTTC.

This clonotype has a count of ten or more. This rearrangement joins TRBV20-1 to TRBJ2-4; D gene unclear. V lost 7 bases and J 0 bases, leaving 4 bases between the germline ends. Germline V CDR1 and CDR2: DFQATT, SNEGSKA (reference sequence). CDR3 length: 11 residues. The CDR3 nucleotides are TGCAGTGGGTTAGCCAAAAACATTCAGTACTTC. The encoded protein is CSGLAKNIQYF.

This clonotype came up many times. The V gene is TRBV7-9, the J gene TRBJ2-7; D gene unclear. With 7 bases removed from V and 6 bases from J, the gap between germline ends came to 16 bases. The CDR3 covers 13 residues. CDR1 is SEHNR, CDR2 FQNEAQ, per germline (reference sequence). CDR3 sequence (DNA): TGTGCCAGCACCGTGACAAGTTTGTCCGAGCAGTACTTC. It specifies CASTVTSLSEQYF.

A word on this clonotype: At one boundary the junction diverges from the germline segment, which might be a read error. The chain recombines TRBV5-6 with TRBJ2-5; D remains unclear. The CDR3 runs 11 residues. Germline V gene lookup returns CDR1 SGHDT and CDR2 YYEEEE. The CDR3 DNA follows: TGTGCCAGCAGCACCCAAAAGACCCAGTACTTC. Translated: CASSTQKTQYF.

This sequence joins TRBV2 and TRBJ2-6; D might be TRBD1 (5 bases). Germline V gives CDR1 SNHLY, CDR2 FYNNEI. This CDR3 is 15 amino acids long. Trimming took off 7 bases at V and 2 bases at J, with 12 bases between the two ends. This chain's CDR3 is CASILGAAGANVLTF. For the CDR3, the DNA is TGTGCCAGCATCCTTGGGGCGGCTGGGGCCAACGTCCTGACTTTC.

A remark on this clonotype: This may arise from a read error, as a much more abundant clone is one base away. The chain recombines TRBV27 with TRBJ1-6; D perhaps matches TRBD1 (5 bases). The germline V gene has CDR1 MNHEY and CDR2 SMNVEV (reference sequence). The CDR3 runs 15 residues. The CDR3 loop reads CASSLKRGRDSHLHF. CDR3 in DNA: TGTGCCAGCAGTTTAAAGAGGGGACGGGATTCACACCTCCACTTT.